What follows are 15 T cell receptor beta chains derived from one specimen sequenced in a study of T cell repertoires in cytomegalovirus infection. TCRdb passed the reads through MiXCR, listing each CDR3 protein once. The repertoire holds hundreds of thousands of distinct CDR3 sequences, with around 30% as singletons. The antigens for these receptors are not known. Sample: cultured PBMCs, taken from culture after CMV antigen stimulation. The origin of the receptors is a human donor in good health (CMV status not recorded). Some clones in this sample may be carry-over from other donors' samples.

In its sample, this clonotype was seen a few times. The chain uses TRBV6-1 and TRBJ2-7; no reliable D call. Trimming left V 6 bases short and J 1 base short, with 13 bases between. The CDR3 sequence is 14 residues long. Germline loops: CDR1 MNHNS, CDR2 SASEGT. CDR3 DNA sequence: TGTGCCAGCAGGCCTAGGCAGCTATCCTACGAGCAGTACTTC. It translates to CASRPRQLSYEQYF.

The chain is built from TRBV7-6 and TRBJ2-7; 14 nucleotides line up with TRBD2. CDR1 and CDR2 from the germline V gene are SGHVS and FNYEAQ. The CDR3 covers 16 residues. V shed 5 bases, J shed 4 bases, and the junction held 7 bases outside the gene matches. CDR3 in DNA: TGTGCCAGCAGCCAGACTAGCGGGAGGGCCGATTACGAGCAGTACTTC. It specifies CASSQTSGRADYEQYF.

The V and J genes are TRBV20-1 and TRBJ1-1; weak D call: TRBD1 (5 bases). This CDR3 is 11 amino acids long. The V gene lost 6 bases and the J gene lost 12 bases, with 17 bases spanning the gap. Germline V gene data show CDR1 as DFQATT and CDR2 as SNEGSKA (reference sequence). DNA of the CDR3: TGCAGTGCAAGGGACCAACGGGAGTCTTTCTTT. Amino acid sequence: CSARDQRESFF.

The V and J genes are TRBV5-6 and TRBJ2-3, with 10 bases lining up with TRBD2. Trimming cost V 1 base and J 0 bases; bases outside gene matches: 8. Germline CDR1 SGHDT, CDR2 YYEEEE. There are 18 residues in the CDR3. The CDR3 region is CASSLYGSAGGSTDTQYF. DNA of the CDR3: TGTGCCAGCAGCTTGTATGGTTCAGCGGGAGGGAGCACAGATACGCAGTATTTT.

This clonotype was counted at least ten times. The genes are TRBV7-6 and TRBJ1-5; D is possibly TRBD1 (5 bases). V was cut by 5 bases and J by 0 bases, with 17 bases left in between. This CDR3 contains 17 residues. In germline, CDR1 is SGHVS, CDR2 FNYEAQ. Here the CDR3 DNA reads TGTGCCAGCAGCCGCCGGTCAGGGCAATATAGCAATCAGCCCCAGCATTTT. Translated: CASSRRSGQYSNQPQHF.

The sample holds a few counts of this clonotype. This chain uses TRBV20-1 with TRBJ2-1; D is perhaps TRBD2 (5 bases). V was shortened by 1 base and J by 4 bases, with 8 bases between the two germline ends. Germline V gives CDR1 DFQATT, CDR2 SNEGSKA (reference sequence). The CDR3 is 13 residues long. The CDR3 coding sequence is TGCAGTGCTAGAGCGGGGAGATACAATGAGCAGTTCTTC. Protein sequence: CSARAGRYNEQFF.

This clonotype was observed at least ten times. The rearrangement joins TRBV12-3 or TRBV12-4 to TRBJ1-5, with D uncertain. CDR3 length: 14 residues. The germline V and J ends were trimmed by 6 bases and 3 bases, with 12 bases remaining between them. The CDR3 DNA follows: TGTGCCAGCAGGAGGAATAACTTCAATCAGCCCCAGCATTTT. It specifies CASRRNNFNQPQHF.

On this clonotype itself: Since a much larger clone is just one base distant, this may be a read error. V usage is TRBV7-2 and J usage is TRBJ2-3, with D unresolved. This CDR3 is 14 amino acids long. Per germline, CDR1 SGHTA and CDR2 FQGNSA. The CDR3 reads CASSFGLSTDMQYF. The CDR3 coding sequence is TGTGCCAGCAGCTTTGGCCTTTCCACAGATATGCAGTATTTT.

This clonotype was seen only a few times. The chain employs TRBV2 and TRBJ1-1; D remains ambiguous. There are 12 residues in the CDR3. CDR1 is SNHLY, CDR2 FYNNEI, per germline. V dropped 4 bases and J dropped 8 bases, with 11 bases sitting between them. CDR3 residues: CASSVFRSEAFF. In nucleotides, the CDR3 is TGTGCCAGCAGTGTCTTCCGCTCGGAAGCTTTCTTT. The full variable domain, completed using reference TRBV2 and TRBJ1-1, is EPEVTQTPSHQVTQMGQEVILRCVPISNHLYFYWYRQILGQKVEFLVSFYNNEISEKSEIFDDQFSVERPDGSNFTLKIRSTKLEDSAMYFCASSVFRSEAFFGQGTRLTVV.

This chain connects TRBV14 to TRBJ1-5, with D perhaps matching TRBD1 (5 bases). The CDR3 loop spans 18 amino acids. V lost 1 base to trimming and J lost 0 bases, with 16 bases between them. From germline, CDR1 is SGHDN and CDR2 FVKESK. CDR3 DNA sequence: TGTGCCAGCAGCCAAGCGGGGCGGGGGAAGAATAGCAATCAGCCCCAGCATTTT. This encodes CASSQAGRGKNSNQPQHF.

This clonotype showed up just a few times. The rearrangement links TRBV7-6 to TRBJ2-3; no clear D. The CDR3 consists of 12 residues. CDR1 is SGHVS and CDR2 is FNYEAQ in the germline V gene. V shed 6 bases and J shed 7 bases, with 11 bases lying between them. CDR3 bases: TGTGCCAGCAGTCTTCCCAGGCATACGCAGTATTTT. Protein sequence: CASSLPRHTQYF.

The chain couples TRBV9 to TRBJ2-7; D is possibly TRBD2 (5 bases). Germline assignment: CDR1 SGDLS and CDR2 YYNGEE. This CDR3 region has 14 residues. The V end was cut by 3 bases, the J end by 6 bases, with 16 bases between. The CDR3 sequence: CASSATAGGGEQYF. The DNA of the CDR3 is TGTGCCAGCAGCGCCACGGCAGGCGGAGGCGAGCAGTACTTC.

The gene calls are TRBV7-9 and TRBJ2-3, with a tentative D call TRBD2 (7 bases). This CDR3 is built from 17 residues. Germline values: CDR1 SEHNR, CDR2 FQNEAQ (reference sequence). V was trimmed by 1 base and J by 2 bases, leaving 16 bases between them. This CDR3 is CASSLEVAGATTDTQYF. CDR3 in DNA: TGTGCCAGCAGCTTAGAGGTCGCGGGGGCCACCACAGATACGCAGTATTTT.

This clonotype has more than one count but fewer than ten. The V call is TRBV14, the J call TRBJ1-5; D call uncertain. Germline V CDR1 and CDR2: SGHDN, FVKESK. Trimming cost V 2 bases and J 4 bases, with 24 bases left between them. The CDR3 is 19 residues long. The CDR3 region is CASSQLPVRGGRFNQPQHF. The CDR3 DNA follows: TGTGCCAGCAGCCAACTACCGGTTCGGGGAGGTAGATTTAATCAGCCCCAGCATTTT.

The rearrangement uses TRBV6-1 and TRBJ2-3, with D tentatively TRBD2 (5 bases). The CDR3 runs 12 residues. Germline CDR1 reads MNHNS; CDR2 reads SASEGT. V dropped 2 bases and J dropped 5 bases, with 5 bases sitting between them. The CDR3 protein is CASSERGDTQYF. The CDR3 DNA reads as TGTGCCAGCAGTGAACGGGGAGATACGCAGTATTTT.